This T cell receptor beta chain was sequenced during a study of blood T cell repertoires in COVID-19. Turning to the study itself: From the United States, Italy and Spain came samples of acute and convalescent COVID-19.

This clone was counted only a few times. This CDR3 comprises 16 residues. V gave up 5 bases and J gave up 0 bases; unmatched junction bases: 4. Per germline, CDR1 SGHNT and CDR2 YENEEA. TCRdb's copy holds only in-frame clones and misses some; the assay was immunoSEQ multiplex PCR. The data hold approximately 97,000 clones, with about 72% observed a single time. V is TRBV11-3 and J is TRBJ2-2, with 9 bases fitting TRBD1. The sample comprised peripheral blood. The TCR was taken from a man aged 55 to 69 with active or convalescent COVID-19. The CDR3 loop is CASSPRDRANTGELFF. The DNA of the CDR3 is TGTGCCAGCAGCCCCCGGGACAGGGCGAACACCGGGGAGCTGTTTTTT.